This TCR beta chain originates from a study of T cell repertoires in cytomegalovirus infection. This CDR3 comprises 12 residues. Germline lookup yields CDR1 LNHDA and CDR2 SQIVND (reference sequence). The V gene lost 7 bases and the J gene lost 6 bases, with 7 bases spanning the gap. In TCRdb, the reads were re-called with MiXCR into one record per CDR3 protein. Seen here are about 180,000 distinct CDR3 sequences, roughly an eighth observed once, and the top ten hold 25% to 30%. For this clonotype: Its antigen is still unknown.

General study points: It was HLA-C-restricted CMV-specific TCR beta clonotypes that dominated the response ex vivo.

This chain links TRBV19 with TRBJ2-6; D unclear. The sequenced material came from PBMCs. This clonotype originated in a human donor in good health (CMV status not recorded). Some clones in this sample may be carry-over from other donors' samples. In nucleotides, the CDR3 is TGTGCCAGTACCGCGGAGGCCAACGTCCTGACTTTC. Protein product: CASTAEANVLTF.